This T cell receptor (beta chain) was recovered during a study of CD8 T cells in ankylosing spondylitis. Study-wide results and limits: Matched ankylosing spondylitis synovial fluid reportedly contained a significantly enriched population of disease-linked clones. Seemingly characteristic of ankylosing spondylitis blood was a TCR beta motif consisting of 7 or 8 highly homologous variants.

Remarks on this clonotype: Antigen unknown.

The V gene's germline CDR1 is MNHEY and CDR2 SVGEGT. V was clipped by 6 bases and J by 4 bases; unmatched bases: 6. This CDR3 contains 14 residues. TCRdb re-analysed the 5' RACE reads in MiXCR, keeping a single row per CDR3 protein. The data hold a few hundred thousand distinct CDR3 sequences, with approximately 11% observed a single time. This TCR was sampled from a male donor with ankylosing spondylitis. The rearrangement links TRBV6-2 or TRBV6-3 to TRBJ2-5; TRBD1 matches at 9 bases. The material sequenced was blood, either unsorted or a sorted T cell fraction (not recorded which). This CDR3 reads CASRPTGGAETQYF. CDR3 coding DNA: TGTGCCAGCAGACCAACAGGGGGCGCAGAGACCCAGTACTTC.